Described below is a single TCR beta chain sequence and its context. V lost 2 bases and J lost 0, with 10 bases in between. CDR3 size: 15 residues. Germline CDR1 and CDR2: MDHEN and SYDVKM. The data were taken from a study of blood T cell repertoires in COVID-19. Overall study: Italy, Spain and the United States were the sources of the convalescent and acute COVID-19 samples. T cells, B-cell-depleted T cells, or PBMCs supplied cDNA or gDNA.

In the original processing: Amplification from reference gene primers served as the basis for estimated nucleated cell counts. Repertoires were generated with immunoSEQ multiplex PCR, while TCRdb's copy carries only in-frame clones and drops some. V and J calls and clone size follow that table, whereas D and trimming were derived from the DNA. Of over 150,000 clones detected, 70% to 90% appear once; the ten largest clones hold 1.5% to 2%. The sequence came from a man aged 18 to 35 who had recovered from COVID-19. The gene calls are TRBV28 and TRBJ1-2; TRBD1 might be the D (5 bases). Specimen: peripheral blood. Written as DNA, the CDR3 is TGTGCCAGCAGTTTAGGGAGGGGCGCTAACTATGGCTACACCTTC. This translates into CASSLGRGANYGYTF.